This TCR beta chain derives from a study of response to subunit inactivated influenza vaccine. One entry per CDR3 protein, called by TCRdb with MiXCR from the RT-PCR reads. The sample gives about 540,000 distinct CDR3 sequences, roughly 25% of which show up once; under 3.5% is in the top ten. The table lists this clonotype with a few counts. The junction does not match germline at one end; this may be a read error. These records were also assigned to another study, of T cells expressing NK-cell markers. That paper adds: UMIs accompanied the 5'RACE template switching by which TCR beta cDNA was made. CD3+CD56+NKG2C+, CD3+CD56+NKG2C- and CD3+CD56-NKG2C+ T cells, once sorted, supplied the TCR beta repertoires. Out of eight donors sequenced, seven tested HCMV-seropositive and the remaining one seronegative. With an anti-gamma-delta TCR antibody, sorting in several experiments was kept to alpha-beta TCR T cells. These same clonotypes (in a few donors) also led the CD3+CD56-NKG2C+ fraction.

This clonotype was sampled from a man aged 45-65 years who received an inactivated influenza vaccine. Sequences were derived from CD4+ T cells sorted from PBMCs, sampled approximately 13 days after vaccination.

The CDR3 bases are TGTGCCAGCAGCATAGCGGGGGGGATCTACGAGCAGTACTTC. Protein sequence: CASSIAGGIYEQYF. The rearrangement joins TRBV7-2 to TRBJ2-7; 11 bases are shared with TRBD2. Per the germline V gene, CDR1 is SGHTA and CDR2 is FQGNSA. CDR3 size: 14 residues.